This T cell receptor beta chain emerged from a study of siplizumab effects on memory and regulatory T cells. Data came from immunoSEQ multiplex PCR; TCRdb stores just in-frame clones and leaves some out. This table has under 20,000 clones, 45% to 60% appearing once. Germline CDR1 and CDR2: LNHNV and YYDKDF (reference sequence). Trimming took off 4 bases at V and 0 bases at J, with 12 bases between the two ends. CDR3 length equals 16 residues. Worth noting for this clone: The antigen remains undetermined.

Cells of the mixed lymphocyte reaction were cocultured at 37 degrees C for roughly 6 days. The V gene is TRBV15, the J gene TRBJ1-4; no firm D call. The sequenced material came from CFSE-low (dividing) CD4+ T cells sorted from an allogeneic mixed lymphocyte reaction. This TCR came from a human donor in good health; the cells came from an allogeneic mixed lymphocyte reaction. Written as DNA, the CDR3 is TGTGCCACCAGCAAATCCCCAGCTGCAACTAATGAAAAACTGTTTTTT. Its translation: CATSKSPAATNEKLFF.